This T cell receptor (beta chain) was observed in a study of cytomegalovirus exposure and HLA in healthy donors. PCR amplification relied on 60 Vbeta primers (plus 13 Jbeta primers). The protocol was immunoSEQ multiplex PCR, while the TCRdb copy is restricted to in-frame clones and leaves out a portion. The sample holds roughly 60,000 clones, more than 75% seen once. Only a few counts were recorded for this clone. V lost 0 bases to trimming and J lost 8 bases, with 13 bases between them. Germline CDR1 is LNHDA and CDR2 is SQIVND (reference sequence). This CDR3 comprises 14 residues. The sample comprised PBMCs. The J gene is TRBJ1-2, the V gene TRBV19; D is undetermined. The receptor comes from a female donor in good health and CMV-seronegative. The CDR3 region is CASSIDAALSGYTF. The CDR3, as DNA: TGTGCCAGTAGTATAGATGCGGCACTGTCAGGCTACACCTTC.